Presented here are 30 T cell receptor beta chains from one specimen sequenced in a study of CD8+ T cells in alopecia areata. Sequencing templates came from extracted RNA that was reverse transcribed into cDNA. The repertoire was sequenced with immunoSEQ multiplex PCR; TCRdb's copy has only in-frame clones and lacks some. The sample records roughly 150,000 clones, around half being singletons. The sequencing here drew on CD8+ T cells sorted from blood, taken at week 0. All receptors derive from a human donor with alopecia areata.

In this sample, this clone turned up a few times. This sequence joins TRBV27 and TRBJ2-3; D is unresolved. The V and J ends lost 10 bases and 6 bases respectively, with 2 bases between them. The CDR3 has 8 amino acids. CDR1 and CDR2 from the germline V gene are MNHEY and SMNVEV (reference sequence). The CDR3: CAIDTQYF. CDR3 in DNA: TGTGCCATCGATACGCAGTATTTT.

A few counts support this clone. The CDR3 protein is CASSLKRTVTDTQYF. The CDR3 nucleotides read TGTGCCAGCAGCTTAAAAAGGACGGTGACAGATACGCAGTATTTT. This chain joins TRBV11-3 and TRBJ2-3; D remains ambiguous. The V gene's germline CDR1 is SGHNT and CDR2 YENEEA. The CDR3 runs to 15 residues. The V and J ends lost 2 bases and 3 bases respectively, with 12 bases between them.

The chain is built from TRBV30 and TRBJ2-7, with D possibly matching TRBD2 (5 bases). The CDR3 is made up of 13 amino acids. The ends were cut back, 3 bases at V and 1 base at J, with 10 bases in the middle. Germline V gives CDR1 GTSNPN, CDR2 SVGIG (reference sequence). CDR3 in amino acids: CAWRPTGSYEQYF. In DNA form, the CDR3 reads TGTGCCTGGAGGCCGACGGGGTCCTACGAGCAGTACTTC.

The V and J genes are TRBV15 and TRBJ2-1; 7 nucleotides align to TRBD2. V was pared by 0 bases and J by 2 bases, with 4 bases of the junction left unmatched. CDR1 is LNHNV, CDR2 YYDKDF, per germline (reference sequence). The CDR3 covers 16 residues. The CDR3 reads CATSRDGGTPYNEQFF. In DNA, the CDR3 is TGTGCCACCAGCAGAGACGGGGGGACCCCCTACAATGAGCAGTTCTTC. Together with reference TRBV15 and TRBJ2-1, the CDR3 gives the full variable domain: DAMVIQNPRYQVTQFGKPVTLSCSQTLNHNVMYWYQQKSSQAPKLLFHYYDKDFNNEADTPDNFQSRRPNTSFCFLDIRSPGLGDTAMYLCATSRDGGTPYNEQFFGPGTRLTVL.

The chain links TRBV6-6 to TRBJ2-3; no clear D. CDR3 length equals 13 residues. The ends were cut back, 6 bases at V and 2 bases at J, with 9 bases in the middle. Germline lookup yields CDR1 MNHNY and CDR2 SVGAGI (reference sequence). The CDR3, as DNA: TGTGCCAGCAGGGGCAGGAACACAGATACGCAGTATTTT. Its protein is CASRGRNTDTQYF.

For the CDR3, the DNA is TGCAGCGTCGTTGGGACATGGGGCTCAGATACGCAGTATTTT. Protein sequence: CSVVGTWGSDTQYF. The chain is built from TRBV29-1 and TRBJ2-3, with D tentatively TRBD1 (6 bases). The V end was cut by 6 bases, the J end by 4 bases, with 17 bases between. Germline-derived CDR1 and CDR2 are SQVTM and ANQGSEA. This CDR3 has 14 residues.

As DNA, the CDR3 is TGCAGCGTGGCGGGACAGGCAGGCTCTGGGGCCAACGTCCTGACTTTC. Its translation: CSVAGQAGSGANVLTF. The V call is TRBV29-1, the J call TRBJ2-6; 8 nucleotides line up with TRBD1. Germline loops: CDR1 SQVTM, CDR2 ANQGSEA. V dropped 6 bases and J dropped 0; count of bases not matched to a gene: 7. The CDR3 sequence is 16 residues long.

This chain joins TRBV2 and TRBJ1-1; 7 nucleotides match TRBD1. CDR3 length equals 14 residues. V lost 3 bases, J lost 1 base, and 2 bases stayed unmatched. The germline gives CDR1 SNHLY, CDR2 FYNNEI. Here the CDR3 reads CASSEGTANTEAFF. For the CDR3, the DNA is TGTGCCAGCAGTGAGGGGACAGCGAACACTGAAGCTTTCTTT. Supplemented by reference TRBV2 and TRBJ1-1, the full variable domain reads EPEVTQTPSHQVTQMGQEVILRCVPISNHLYFYWYRQILGQKVEFLVSFYNNEISEKSEIFDDQFSVERPDGSNFTLKIRSTKLEDSAMYFCASSEGTANTEAFFGQGTRLTVV.

This clone was counted only a few times. V usage is TRBV2 and J usage is TRBJ1-1; no reliable D call. The CDR3 is 12 residues long. Trimming cost V 6 bases and J 2 bases, with 7 bases left between them. Germline CDR1 and CDR2: SNHLY and FYNNEI. The CDR3 nucleotides read TGTGCCAGCAGACGGGGTAACACTGAAGCTTTCTTT. This translates into CASRRGNTEAFF.

This chain connects TRBV29-1 to TRBJ2-5; 7 bases align to TRBD1. The J call may not be correct, given that the DNA end is closer to TRBJ2-7. Germline CDR1 reads SQVTM; CDR2 reads ANQGSEA. The CDR3 covers 13 residues. The CDR3 DNA sequence: TGCAGCGTTTGGACAGGAGATACCTACGAGCAGTACTTC. Translation gives CSVWTGDTYEQYF.

The rearrangement uses TRBV9 and TRBJ1-2; D not certain. This CDR3 has 15 residues. Germline values: CDR1 SGDLS, CDR2 YYNGEE. V was cut by 0 bases and J by 6 bases, with 15 bases left in between. Written as DNA, the CDR3 is TGTGCCAGCAGCGTAGACTACAACGTGCTTCATGGCTACACCTTC. Protein: CASSVDYNVLHGYTF.

V is TRBV19 and J is TRBJ1-1; TRBD1 is a possible D gene (5 bases). The CDR3 contains 12 residues. CDR1 is LNHDA and CDR2 is SQIVND in the germline V gene (reference sequence). V lost 5 bases, J lost 4 bases, and 8 bases lay in between. The DNA of the CDR3 is TGTGCCAGTAGTGTGGGGGGCACTGAAGCTTTCTTT. It specifies CASSVGGTEAFF.

V usage is TRBV7-6 and J usage is TRBJ1-2; 10 bases fit TRBD1. After removal of 6 bases from V and 6 bases from J, the junction contained 7 bases not matched to a gene. This CDR3 contains 14 residues. CDR1 is SGHVS and CDR2 is FNYEAQ in the germline V gene. The CDR3 is CASSLGDRGDGYTF. The CDR3 bases are TGTGCCAGCAGTTTGGGGGACAGGGGAGATGGCTACACCTTC.

The chain employs TRBV7-9 and TRBJ1-1, with 8 bases that match TRBD1. Germline trimming cut 6 bases from V and 5 bases from J; bases unmatched to any gene: 8. The germline V gene has CDR1 SEHNR and CDR2 FQNEAQ (reference sequence). CDR3 size: 14 residues. CDR3 loop: CASSLGQGNTEAFF. Written as DNA, the CDR3 is TGTGCCAGCAGTCTCGGACAGGGTAATACTGAAGCTTTCTTT.

This chain joins TRBV6-5 and TRBJ1-1; D unclear. V was pared by 7 bases and J by 1 base, with 10 bases between. This CDR3 is 13 amino acids long. From germline, CDR1 is MNHEY and CDR2 SVGAGI. CDR3 loop: CASMVHRNTEAFF. CDR3 sequence (DNA): TGTGCCAGCATGGTGCACAGGAACACTGAAGCTTTCTTT.

In this sample, this clone turned up a few times. The chain combines TRBV19 with TRBJ2-1; D might be TRBD1 (6 bases). The CDR3 covers 16 residues. Germline V gives CDR1 LNHDA, CDR2 SQIVND (reference sequence). V lost 7 bases and J 6 bases, leaving 22 bases between the germline ends. CDR3 residues: CASTNLVQGRGNEQFF. The CDR3 DNA sequence: TGTGCCAGTACTAATTTGGTACAGGGAAGAGGCAATGAGCAGTTCTTC.

V usage is TRBV29-1 and J usage is TRBJ2-1, with D possibly matching TRBD1 (6 bases). The CDR3 is made up of 12 amino acids. Germline V gene sequence: CDR1 SQVTM, CDR2 ANQGSEA. V was shortened by 7 bases and J by 5 bases, with 12 bases between the two germline ends. The chain's CDR3 is CSETGDNNEQFF. The CDR3 DNA is TGCAGCGAGACTGGGGACAACAATGAGCAGTTCTTC.

CDR3 amino acids: CASSLVQGVYEQYF. The CDR3 DNA reads as TGCGCCAGCAGCTTGGTACAGGGGGTCTACGAGCAGTACTTC. This chain joins TRBV5-1 and TRBJ2-7; 8 nucleotides match TRBD1. Germline trimming cut 0 bases from V and 3 bases from J; bases unmatched to any gene: 2. Germline CDR1 is SGHRS and CDR2 is YFSETQ. The CDR3 sequence is 14 residues long. Full variable domain (outside the CDR3, taken from reference TRBV5-1 and TRBJ2-7): KAGVTQTPRYLIKTRGQQVTLSCSPISGHRSVSWYQQTPGQGLQFLFEYFSETQRNKGNFPGRFSGRQFSNSRSEMNVSTLELGDSALYLCASSLVQGVYEQYFGPGTRLTVT.

V and J are TRBV30 and TRBJ2-7; no definite D call. The germline V and J ends were trimmed by 0 bases and 5 bases, with 14 bases remaining between them. This CDR3 is 14 amino acids long. From germline, CDR1 is GTSNPN and CDR2 SVGIG (reference sequence). CDR3 loop: CAWSVSLVFHEQYF. CDR3 coding DNA: TGTGCCTGGAGTGTTAGTCTGGTTTTTCACGAGCAGTACTTC.

This clone was seen a handful of times. V gene TRBV11-2 combines with J gene TRBJ2-2, with D perhaps matching TRBD1 or TRBD2 (5 bases each). The CDR3 is 12 amino acids. Trimming removed 4 bases from V and 5 bases from J, with 5 bases in between. The germline V gene has CDR1 SGHAT and CDR2 FQNNGV. The CDR3 protein is CASSWGTGELFF. In DNA form, the CDR3 reads TGTGCCAGCAGCTGGGGGACCGGGGAGCTGTTTTTT.

This chain uses TRBV6-5 with TRBJ1-2; 7 nucleotides line up with TRBD1. The V segment lost 0 bases and the J segment 7 bases; nucleotides outside the gene matches: 5. CDR1 MNHEY and CDR2 SVGAGI come from the germline V gene. This CDR3 has 14 amino acids. CDR3 coding DNA: TGTGCCAGCAGTTACTCGAGACAGGGAGGTGGCTACACCTTC. This encodes CASSYSRQGGGYTF.

CDR3 DNA: TGCGCCAGCAGCTTGGCTGCCAGGGGAATAGATGGCTACACCTTC. Protein: CASSLAARGIDGYTF. The J gene is TRBJ1-2, the V gene TRBV5-1; the D gene is possibly TRBD1 (6 bases). This CDR3 region has 15 residues. Germline V gives CDR1 SGHRS, CDR2 YFSETQ. V gave up 0 bases and J gave up 6 bases, with 15 bases separating them.

This chain uses TRBV4-1 with TRBJ2-2, with 13 bases that match TRBD2. Germline V gene sequence: CDR1 MGHRA, CDR2 YSYEKL. This CDR3 has 18 residues. Losses at the gene ends were 2 bases for V and 4 bases for J; bases not matched to a gene: 7. The CDR3 spells CASSQSWTSGGPTGELFF. The CDR3 coding sequence is TGCGCCAGCAGCCAATCCTGGACTAGCGGGGGCCCCACCGGGGAGCTGTTTTTT.

This chain links TRBV29-1 with TRBJ2-5; no clear D gene. The tail of the sequence fits TRBJ2-7 better, so the J call may be wrong. The CDR3 loop spans 13 amino acids. Germline CDR1 and CDR2: SQVTM and ANQGSEA. CDR3 in DNA: TGCAGCGTCCTCCCATACAACTCCTACGAGCAGTACTTC. As protein: CSVLPYNSYEQYF.

Here the CDR3 DNA reads TGCAGCGTTGATGAAACGGGCAGGGAAGCTTTCTTT. Its translation: CSVDETGREAFF. The genes are TRBV29-1 and TRBJ1-1; D is undetermined. Trimming took off 3 bases at V and 8 bases at J, with 13 bases between the two ends. The CDR3 contains 12 residues. CDR1 and CDR2 (germline): SQVTM, ANQGSEA. Based on the CDR3 plus reference TRBV29-1 and TRBJ1-1, the full variable domain is SAVISQKPSRDICQRGTSLTIQCQVDSQVTMMFWYRQQPGQSLTLIATANQGSEATYESGFVIDKFPISRPNLTFSTLTVSNMSPEDSSIYLCSVDETGREAFFGQGTRLTVV.

The table lists this clone with a count of one. The CDR3 loop is CASSLEVGIENGYTF. CDR3 coding DNA: TGCGCCAGCAGCTTGGAGGTAGGGATTGAAAATGGCTACACCTTC. The chain joins TRBV5-1 to TRBJ1-2; D unresolved. With 0 bases removed from V and 6 bases from J, the gap between germline ends came to 15 bases. The CDR3 has 15 amino acids. Germline V gene data show CDR1 as SGHRS and CDR2 as YFSETQ. The full variable domain, with the rest looked up from reference TRBV5-1 and TRBJ1-2, is KAGVTQTPRYLIKTRGQQVTLSCSPISGHRSVSWYQQTPGQGLQFLFEYFSETQRNKGNFPGRFSGRQFSNSRSEMNVSTLELGDSALYLCASSLEVGIENGYTFGSGTRLTVV.

The V gene is TRBV13, the J gene TRBJ2-4, with TRBD2 as a possible D gene (7 bases). This CDR3 region has 15 residues. With 5 bases removed from V and 0 bases from J, the gap between germline ends came to 11 bases. The germline V gene encodes CDR1 PRHDT and CDR2 FYEKMQ (reference sequence). This CDR3 is CASSPRGRAKNIQYF. CDR3 nucleotides: TGTGCCAGCAGCCCGCGGGGGCGAGCCAAAAACATTCAGTACTTC.

This chain uses TRBV27 with TRBJ1-5; 10 bases line up with TRBD1. The germline V gene has CDR1 MNHEY and CDR2 SMNVEV (reference sequence). CDR3 length: 13 amino acids. V lost 6 bases, J lost 5 bases, and 1 base stayed unmatched. The CDR3 nucleotides read TGTGCCAGCAGCGGACAGGGGGATCAGCCCCAGCATTTT. This codes for CASSGQGDQPQHF.

This clone was picked up a small number of times. This chain uses TRBV7-9 with TRBJ2-1; D may be TRBD2 (7 bases). V was clipped by 5 bases and J by 8 bases, with 22 bases between them. The length of the CDR3 is 16 residues. CDR1 is SEHNR and CDR2 is FQNEAQ in the germline V gene (reference sequence). The CDR3 bases are TGTGCCAGCAGCCGGAGAGGCGGGGGCCCGGGGGATGAGCAGTTCTTC. Translated: CASSRRGGGPGDEQFF.

The rearrangement joins TRBV19 to TRBJ2-5; D may be TRBD2 (5 bases). The germline V and J ends were trimmed by 10 bases and 3 bases, with 12 bases remaining between them. The CDR3 consists of 12 residues. Germline V gene sequence: CDR1 LNHDA, CDR2 SQIVND (reference sequence). CDR3 nucleotide sequence: TGTGCCACCCGGGGTTTTGAAGAGACCCAGTACTTC. It yields the protein CATRGFEETQYF.